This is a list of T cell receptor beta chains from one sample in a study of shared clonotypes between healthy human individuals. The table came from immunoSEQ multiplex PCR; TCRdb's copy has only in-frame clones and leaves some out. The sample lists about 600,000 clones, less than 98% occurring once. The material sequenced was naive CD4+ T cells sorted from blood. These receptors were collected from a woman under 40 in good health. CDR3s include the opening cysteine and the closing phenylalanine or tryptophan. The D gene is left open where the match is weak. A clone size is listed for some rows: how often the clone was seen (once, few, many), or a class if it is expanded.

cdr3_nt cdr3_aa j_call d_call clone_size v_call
TGTGCCAGCTCACCGAGGGGACAGGGGAGCACAGATACGCAGTATTTT CASSPRGQGSTDTQYF TRBJ2-3 TRBD1 - TRBV18
TGTGCCAGCAGTTTGGGGACAGGGGGCGTAACTAATGAAAAACTGTTTTTT CASSLGTGGVTNEKLFF TRBJ1-4 TRBD1 - TRBV28
TGTGCCAGCCGGGGGCTAGCGACCCGGGGCGGGGAGCTGTTTTTT CASRGLATRGGELFF TRBJ2-2 - - TRBV28
TGTGCCAGCAGTTCCCCCTACGAGCAGTACTTC CASSSPYEQYF TRBJ2-7 - - TRBV27
TGCGCCAGCAGCCGCGAATCTGACTTCCACGAGCAGTACTTC CASSRESDFHEQYF TRBJ2-7 - - TRBV5-1
TGTGCCAGCAGTTACGGGACTGAGCTGGGTGAGACCCAGTACTTC CASSYGTELGETQYF TRBJ2-5 - few TRBV6-5
TGCGCCAGCAGCCAAGTCCTGTGGGACACTGAAGCTTTCTTT CASSQVLWDTEAFF TRBJ1-1 - - TRBV4-1
TGTGCCAGCAGCTTATGGGGTGAGGGAGAGACCCAGTACTTC CASSLWGEGETQYF TRBJ2-5 - - TRBV7-2
TGTGCCAGCACCACTCGGCGGGGGTTGGGCTACACCTTC CASTTRRGLGYTF TRBJ1-2 - - TRBV6-5
TGTGCCAGCAGCACAAGGCTGGGCGAGCAGTACTTC CASSTRLGEQYF TRBJ2-7 - - TRBV27
TGTGCCGGCACCGGGACTAGCGGGAGTACGTACGAGCAGTACTTC CAGTGTSGSTYEQYF TRBJ2-7 TRBD2 - TRBV27
TGCGCCAGCAGCTCATCCGGGACTAGTTCCGGGGAGCTGTTTTTT CASSSSGTSSGELFF TRBJ2-2 TRBD2 - TRBV5-1
TGCGCCAGCAGCTTGGTCCCGCTAGCGGGTAGTGTAAATGAGCAGTTCTTC CASSLVPLAGSVNEQFF TRBJ2-1 TRBD2 - TRBV5-1
TGTGCCAGCACCGAAACCGGGACAGGGGTCGGCCAAGAGACCCAGTACTTC CASTETGTGVGQETQYF TRBJ2-5 TRBD1 - TRBV5-6
TGTGCCAGCACCCTATTGACTAGCGGGAGCTCCTACAATGAGCAGTTCTTC CASTLLTSGSSYNEQFF TRBJ2-1 TRBD2 - TRBV5-4
TGCAGCGTTGGAAACGGGGGTAATGAAAAACTGTTTTTT CSVGNGGNEKLFF TRBJ1-4 - - TRBV29-1
TGTGCCAGTAGTATACTTTTTGGACAGCTCAATCAGCCCCAGCATTTT CASSILFGQLNQPQHF TRBJ1-5 - - TRBV19
TGTGCCAGCAGTTACTCTAGCGGGCCTACCTACGAGCAGTACTTC CASSYSSGPTYEQYF TRBJ2-7 TRBD2 - TRBV6-5
TGTGCCAGCAGCTTATACCGGGACAGGACCTACGAGCAGTACTTC CASSLYRDRTYEQYF TRBJ2-7 TRBD1 - TRBV11-2
TGTGCCTTCGGCGGGGGCGGAAATCAGCCCCAGCATTTT CAFGGGGNQPQHF TRBJ1-5 - - TRBV30
TGCGCCAGCAGCCCGGGACTCCGAAACACCGGGGAGCTGTTTTTT CASSPGLRNTGELFF TRBJ2-2 - - TRBV5-1
TGTGCCAGCAGCCGATCGGGACAGTATTTGGAAGGAAGGTACTTC CASSRSGQYLEGRYF TRBJ2-7 TRBD1 - TRBV28
TGTGCCAGCAGTTTTGAGGGGACAAGTCCGTTCTTC CASSFEGTSPFF TRBJ2-1 - - TRBV28
TGCGCCAGCAGCTTAACTAGCGGGGGAGCTAGCACAGATACGCAGTATTTT CASSLTSGGASTDTQYF TRBJ2-3 TRBD2 once TRBV5-1
TGTGCCAGCTCACCAAAGGGGGCGACTGGAAACACCATATATTTT CASSPKGATGNTIYF TRBJ1-3 TRBD1 few TRBV18
TGTGCCAGTATCAACCCAGGGACTCAGCCCCAGCATTTT CASINPGTQPQHF TRBJ1-5 - - TRBV19
TGTGCCAGCAGTCCCACTGGGGGTAAACCCTACGAGCAGTACTTC CASSPTGGKPYEQYF TRBJ2-7 - once TRBV28
TGCGCCAGCAGCCAGGGGTCACTAGCGCGCAGCTCCTACGAGCAGTACTTC CASSQGSLARSSYEQYF TRBJ2-7 TRBD2 - TRBV4-1
TGTGCCAGCAGCAGAACCATGTTCTACAATGAGCAGTTCTTC CASSRTMFYNEQFF TRBJ2-1 - - TRBV6-5
TGCGCCAGCAGCGAGAGGGACCGCTATACCGGGGACAATGAGCAGTTCTTC CASSERDRYTGDNEQFF TRBJ2-1 - once TRBV4-1
TGTGCCAGCTCCGTTCGGGATAGCCCTCCCGGGGAGCTGTTTTTT CASSVRDSPPGELFF TRBJ2-2 - - TRBV2
TGTGCCAGCAGCTTAGAAAGCCAGGCTCCCCAGCATTTT CASSLESQAPQHF TRBJ1-5 - - TRBV7-9
TGTGCCAGCAGTTTTAGCGATGGGGCCAACGTCCTGACTTTC CASSFSDGANVLTF TRBJ2-6 - - TRBV27
TGCGCCAGCAGTCTACTTACTAGCACAGATACGCAGTATTTT CASSLLTSTDTQYF TRBJ2-3 - - TRBV10-1
TGTGCCAGCATGGGCGGCTCGAACACCGGGGAGCTGTTTTTT CASMGGSNTGELFF TRBJ2-2 - - TRBV6-5
TGTGCCAGCAGACCGGACAGGGTGAGCACTGAAGCTTTCTTT CASRPDRVSTEAFF TRBJ1-1 TRBD1 - TRBV7-9
TGTGCCAGCAGTGAATATTTAGGACAGGCCTTCTATGGCTACACCTTC CASSEYLGQAFYGYTF TRBJ1-2 TRBD1 - TRBV25-1
TGTGCCAGTAGTAAATACAGGGTTCAGTACACCGGGGAGCTGTTTTTT CASSKYRVQYTGELFF TRBJ2-2 - once TRBV19
TGTGCCAGCAGCCCCAACTCAGGGGCCAACGGGTATGAGCAGTTCTTC CASSPNSGANGYEQFF TRBJ2-1 - - TRBV11-2
TGCGCCAGCGGAACCGGGACAGGGAATCCCCGCAATCAGCCCCAGCATTTT CASGTGTGNPRNQPQHF TRBJ1-5 TRBD1 - TRBV23-1
TGTGCCAGCAGTGAGACAGGGGGCTTTGGCTACACCTTC CASSETGGFGYTF TRBJ1-2 TRBD1 - TRBV6-4
TGCGCCAGCAGCGCCCCGACAGGGGCGGCAGATACGCAGTATTTT CASSAPTGAADTQYF TRBJ2-3 TRBD1 - TRBV5-1